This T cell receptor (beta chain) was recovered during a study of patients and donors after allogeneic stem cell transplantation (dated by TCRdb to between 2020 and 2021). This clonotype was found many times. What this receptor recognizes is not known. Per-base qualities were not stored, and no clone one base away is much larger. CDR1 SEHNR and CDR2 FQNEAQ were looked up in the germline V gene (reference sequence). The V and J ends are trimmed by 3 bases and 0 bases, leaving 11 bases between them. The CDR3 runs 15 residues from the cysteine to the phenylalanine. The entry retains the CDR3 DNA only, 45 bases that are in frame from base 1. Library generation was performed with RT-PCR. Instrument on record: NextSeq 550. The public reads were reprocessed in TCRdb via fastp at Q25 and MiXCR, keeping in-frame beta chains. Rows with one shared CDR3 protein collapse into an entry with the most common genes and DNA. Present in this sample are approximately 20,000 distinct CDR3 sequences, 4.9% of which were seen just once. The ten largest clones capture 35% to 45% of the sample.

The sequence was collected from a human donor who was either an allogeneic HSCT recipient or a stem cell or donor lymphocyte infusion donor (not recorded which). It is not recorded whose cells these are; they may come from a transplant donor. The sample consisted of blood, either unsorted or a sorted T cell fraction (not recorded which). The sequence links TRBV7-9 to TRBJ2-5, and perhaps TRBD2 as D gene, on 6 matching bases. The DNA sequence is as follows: TGTGCCAGCAGCTTTAGTTGGGACTACCAAGAGACCCAGTACTTC. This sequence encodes CASSFSWDYQETQYF.